The TCR beta chain under discussion was sequenced for a study of shared clonotypes between healthy human individuals. Sequencing was performed with immunoSEQ multiplex PCR; in TCRdb, only in-frame clones are kept and a portion is missing. This sample yields nearly 1,000,000 clones, of which approximately 80% are seen a single time; over 1.3% belongs to the top ten. The clonotype originates from a man younger than 35 in good health. The sequenced material came from memory CD4+ T cells sorted from blood. Noted subset: CD45RA-negative fraction.

The CDR3 DNA follows: TGTGCCAGCTCACCCCAGGGGGCACTCTCCGGGGAGCTGTTTTTT. Its translation: CASSPQGALSGELFF. This chain connects TRBV18 to TRBJ2-2; 8 bases agree with TRBD1. CDR1 is KGHSH and CDR2 is LQKENI in the germline V gene. The CDR3 extends over 15 amino acids. Trimming at V came to 3 bases and at J to 6 bases, leaving 6 bases not matched to a gene.